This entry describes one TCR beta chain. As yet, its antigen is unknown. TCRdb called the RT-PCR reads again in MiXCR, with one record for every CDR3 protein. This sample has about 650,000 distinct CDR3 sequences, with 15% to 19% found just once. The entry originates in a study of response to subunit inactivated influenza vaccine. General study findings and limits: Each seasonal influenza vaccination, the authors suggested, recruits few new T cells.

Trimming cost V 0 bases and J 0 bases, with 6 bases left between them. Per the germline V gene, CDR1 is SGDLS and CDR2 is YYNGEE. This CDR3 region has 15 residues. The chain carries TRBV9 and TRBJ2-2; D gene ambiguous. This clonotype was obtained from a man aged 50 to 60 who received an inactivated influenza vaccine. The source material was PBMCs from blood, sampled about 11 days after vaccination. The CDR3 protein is CASSVGTTNTGELFF. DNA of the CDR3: TGTGCCAGCAGCGTAGGTACTACGAACACCGGGGAGCTGTTTTTT.